The present TCR beta chain was sequenced within a study of shared clonotypes between healthy human individuals. Study results and limitations: The rarefaction results pointed to incomplete sorted-subset sequencing despite large depth. Researchers sampled blood only, noting tissue repertoires likely differ. Non-shared clonotypes showed lower generation probabilities than clonotypes common to all four donors.

The junction had 0 bases not matched to a gene; V was cut back by 1 base and J by 0 bases. CDR1 is MGHRA, CDR2 YSYEKL, per germline. The CDR3 totals 16 residues. The repertoire was sequenced with immunoSEQ multiplex PCR; TCRdb's copy has only in-frame clones and lacks some. The sample carries some 1,100,000 clones, approximately 78% recorded once. Comments on this clone: Its antigen is not identified.

The TCR sequence derives from a man aged 18 to 35 in good health. Some clones in this sample may be carry-over from other donors' samples. The sequenced sample was memory CD4+ T cells from PBMCs. Subset indicated: CD45RA-negative fraction. The chain has TRBV4-1 and TRBJ2-6, with 7 bases that match TRBD2. CDR3 nucleotides: TGCGCCAGCAGCCAAGGGACTAGCTCTGGGGCCAACGTCCTGACTTTC. As protein: CASSQGTSSGANVLTF.